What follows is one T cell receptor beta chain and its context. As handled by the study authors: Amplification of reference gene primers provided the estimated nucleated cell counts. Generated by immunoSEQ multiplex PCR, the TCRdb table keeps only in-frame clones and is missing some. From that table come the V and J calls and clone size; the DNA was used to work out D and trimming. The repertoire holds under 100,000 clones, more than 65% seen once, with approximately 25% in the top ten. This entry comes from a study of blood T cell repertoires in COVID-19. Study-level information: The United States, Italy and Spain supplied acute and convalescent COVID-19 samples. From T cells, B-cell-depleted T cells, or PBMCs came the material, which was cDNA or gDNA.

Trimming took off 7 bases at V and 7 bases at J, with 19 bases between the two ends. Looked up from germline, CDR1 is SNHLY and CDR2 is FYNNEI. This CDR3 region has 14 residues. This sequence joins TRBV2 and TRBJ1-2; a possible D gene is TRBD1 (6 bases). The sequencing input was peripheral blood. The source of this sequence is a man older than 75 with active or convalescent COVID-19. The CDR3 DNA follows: TGTGCCAGCACCCAAGGGGGAAGTAGTGGTGGCTACACCTTC. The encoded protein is CASTQGGSSGGYTF.